The T cell receptor beta chain described here comes from a study of blood T cells in healthy people across ages (dated by TCRdb to 2013 to 2016). As for the study more broadly: In model experiments, template switching captured roughly one uniquely barcoded TCR beta cDNA molecule for every two T cells. To avoid experimental bias, donors of different ages were randomly spread across the sequencing lanes. Age-related changes in TCR beta repertoire diversity were measured in the study by deep sequencing normalized with unique cDNA molecular identifiers. Using the same blood draw, the study looked at two additional independent replicas of 1 million unique cDNA reads for two donors, one aged 18 to 29 and the other aged 80 or older. The donors were divided into four age groups: young (average around 16 years), middle-aged (around 37), aged (about 61) and long-lived (about 84).

This clonotype was observed at least ten times. There is no known antigen for this receptor. Base qualities are not at hand, and no much larger clone is one base apart. Libraries came from 5' RACE. Sequenced on an Illumina HiSeq 2500. A second PCR of roughly 7 to 12 cycles was run with a J-beta primer mix and a sample-barcoded 5' primer. Each TCR beta cDNA molecule received a unique molecular identifier from a template-switch 5' adaptor carrying 12 random nucleotides. At least 2.5 million CDR3-containing paired-end reads were obtained from each sample. The Mint cDNA synthesis kit, primed by a TRBC-specific oligonucleotide, was used to synthesize first-strand cDNA from all RNA. Following uracil-DNA glycosylase treatment, all cDNA underwent a first 18-cycle PCR with the universal primers M1SS and BC2_uni_R. In the paper's pipeline: Normalization of each sample was performed by random selection of 1 million high-quality reads, each carrying a distinct molecular identifier. Instead of being binned into consensus sequences, reads that shared molecular identifiers were thrown out. MiTCR, with a Q25 quality threshold and the strictest error-elimination algorithm, was used for CDR3 identification, clonotype clustering and error correction. Lower-bound total TCR beta diversity was estimated with a nonparametric unseen species model using Euler transformation. The public sequencing data were trimmed at Q25 with fastp and processed into clonotypes with MiXCR by TCRdb, which kept only in-frame beta chains. One record per CDR3 amino acid sequence lists the most common genes and DNA. TCRdb, not the authors, supplied the V and J calls. For this sample there are 500,000 to 700,000 distinct CDR3 sequences; 25% to 30% appear just once. The top ten clonotypes cover around a sixth of the sample.

Donors were 30 to 45 systemically healthy Caucasian individuals from Russia aged roughly 6 to 90 years. Around 9.7 milliliters of peripheral blood were collected from each donor into EDTA-treated Vacutainer tubes. Ficoll-Paque density-gradient centrifugation was used to isolate PBMCs, with at least 6.5 million per sample. Trizol reagent was used to extract total RNA from PBMCs, with at least 6 micrograms per sample. The percentages of naive CD45RAhigh/CD27high T cells were determined by flow cytometry on a PBMC aliquot from every donor. CDR1 is given as SGHTA and CDR2 as FQGTGA, both from the germline V gene. V and J are truncated by 5 bases and 5 bases respectively, leaving an intervening sequence of 13 bases. The CDR3 starts with the cysteine, ends with the phenylalanine, and has 13 residues. Solely the CDR3 DNA is kept, with 39 bases framed from the first base. Paper-wide results and their limitations: Donor CMV infection status was unknown, potentially confounding age-related changes in expanded clonotypes. A strong correlation was found between observed TCR beta diversity and the percentage of naive T cells measured by flow cytometry. Observed TCR beta diversity per million T cells fell roughly linearly with age, and a significant reduction was already apparent by age roughly 41. Compared with the aged group, more naive CD4+ T cells, fewer expanded clones and increased TCR diversity were shown by the long-lived group, suggesting age selection. Because profiling used bulk unsorted PBMCs, naive and antigen-experienced compartments could not be compared conclusively. Estimates of total diversity based on one million sequenced T cells were regarded as lower bounds and as underestimates.

The chain links TRBV7-3 with TRBJ2-7; the D gene is unclear. The sequence was obtained from a woman over 75 in good health. What was sequenced was blood. CDR3 sequence: CASSPKGGHEQYF. The nucleotides read TGTGCCAGCAGCCCAAAGGGTGGCCACGAGCAGTACTTC.